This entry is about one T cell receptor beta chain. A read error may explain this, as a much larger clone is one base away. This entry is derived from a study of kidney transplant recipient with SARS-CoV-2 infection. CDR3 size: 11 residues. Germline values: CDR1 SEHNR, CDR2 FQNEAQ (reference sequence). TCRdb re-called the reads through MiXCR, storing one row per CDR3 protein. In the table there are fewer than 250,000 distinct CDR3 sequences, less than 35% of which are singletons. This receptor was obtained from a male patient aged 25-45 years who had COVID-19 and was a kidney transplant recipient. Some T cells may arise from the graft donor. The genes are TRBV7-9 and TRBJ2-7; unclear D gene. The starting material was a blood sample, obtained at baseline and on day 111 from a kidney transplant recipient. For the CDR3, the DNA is TGTGCCAGCAGCTTAGAGTACGAGCGGTACTTC. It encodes CASSLEYERYF.